This is a list of T cell receptor beta chains from one sample in a study of multiple sclerosis patients with progressive multifocal leukoencephalopathy. Data came from immunoSEQ multiplex PCR; TCRdb stores just in-frame clones and leaves some out. The sample consists of 20,000 to 30,000 clones, approximately 90% of them appearing once. Sequenced here: PBMCs, sampled from a patient treated with natalizumab. The receptor set was obtained from a man aged 30 to 39 with multiple sclerosis. The CDR3 runs from the conserved cysteine through the conserved F or W. The D gene is left open where the match is weak. Size values are once, few and many counts, or a class for expanded clones, and some rows have none.

NA	NA	TRBV18	TRBJ1-1	CASSPSQGNTEAFF	TGTGCCAGCTCACCATCACAGGGGAACACTGAAGCTTTCTTT
NA	NA	TRBV7-2	TRBJ1-2	CASSLGQGVYGYTF	TGTGCCAGCAGCTTAGGGCAGGGCGTCTATGGCTACACCTTC
TRBD1	NA	TRBV5-4	TRBJ2-5	CASSFDRGETQYF	TGTGCCAGCAGTTTCGACAGGGGTGAGACCCAGTACTTC
TRBD1	NA	TRBV2	TRBJ1-1	CASSYDRAGGAFF	TGTGCCAGCAGTTACGACAGGGCGGGGGGAGCTTTCTTT
NA	NA	TRBV7-2	TRBJ2-5	CASSTHRGGLQETQYF	TGTGCCAGCAGCACCCACAGGGGGGGACTCCAAGAGACCCAGTACTTC
TRBD1	NA	TRBV7-2	TRBJ2-6	CASSLVGTGAGANVLTF	TGTGCCAGCAGCTTAGTCGGGACAGGGGCCGGGGCCAACGTCCTGACTTTC
NA	NA	TRBV11-2	TRBJ1-1	CASSFGRMNTEAFF	TGTGCCAGCAGCTTCGGCAGAATGAACACTGAAGCTTTCTTT
NA	NA	TRBV15	TRBJ2-2	CATSRPRVAGELFF	TGTGCCACCAGCAGACCTCGGGTGGCCGGGGAGCTGTTTTTT
TRBD1	NA	TRBV6-1	TRBJ2-2	CASTGTGKTGELFF	TGTGCCAGCACCGGGACAGGGAAAACCGGGGAGCTGTTTTTT
NA	once	TRBV2	TRBJ2-7	CASSRDSPGEQYF	TGTGCCAGCAGCAGGGACTCCCCCGGTGAGCAGTACTTC
NA	NA	TRBV4-1	TRBJ1-1	CASSQDTPSGSLMNTEAFF	TGCGCCAGCAGCCAGGACACCCCTTCCGGGTCCCTAATGAACACTGAAGCTTTCTTT
NA	NA	TRBV5-8	TRBJ1-1	CASTRGVALEAFF	TGTGCCAGCACCAGGGGAGTCGCCCTTGAAGCTTTCTTT
NA	NA	TRBV4-1	TRBJ1-6	CASSQARDTSPLHF	TGCGCCAGCAGCCAAGCCCGGGACACTTCACCCCTCCACTTT
TRBD2	NA	TRBV30	TRBJ2-7	CAWTLLTSGYEQYF	TGTGCCTGGACCCTCCTAACTAGCGGTTACGAGCAGTACTTC
NA	NA	TRBV5-4	TRBJ1-5	CVSSLGRISNQPQHF	TGTGTCAGCAGCTTGGGCAGGATCAGCAATCAGCCCCAGCATTTT
TRBD1	NA	TRBV27	TRBJ2-5	CASSPLGQGQETQYF	TGTGCCAGCAGTCCCCTTGGACAGGGACAAGAGACCCAGTACTTC
TRBD2	once	TRBV6-6	TRBJ2-1	CASSYVVAGDNEQFF	TGTGCCAGCAGTTACGTGGTAGCGGGAGACAATGAGCAGTTCTTC
NA	NA	TRBV5-4	TRBJ2-1	CASSLGAGPVEQFF	TGTGCCAGCAGCTTGGGGGCGGGCCCAGTTGAGCAGTTCTTC
NA	NA	TRBV30	TRBJ2-1	CAWSKGNEQFF	TGTGCCTGGAGTAAGGGGAATGAGCAGTTCTTC
NA	NA	TRBV4-3	TRBJ2-2	CASSQDLWGELFF	TGCGCCAGCAGCCAAGATTTATGGGGGGAGCTGTTTTTT
NA	NA	TRBV15	TRBJ2-5	CATSRVRDASGLTQYF	TGTGCCACCAGCAGAGTGAGGGACGCCTCGGGGTTGACCCAGTACTTC
TRBD1	NA	TRBV18	TRBJ1-5	CASSPLPGTGTSYSNQPQHF	TGTGCCAGCTCGCCTTTGCCCGGGACAGGAACCTCTTATAGCAATCAGCCCCAGCATTTT
TRBD1	NA	TRBV11-3	TRBJ2-1	CASSTSWDRGPRGFYNEQFF	TGTGCCAGCAGCACCTCCTGGGACAGGGGGCCGCGGGGCTTCTACAATGAGCAGTTCTTC